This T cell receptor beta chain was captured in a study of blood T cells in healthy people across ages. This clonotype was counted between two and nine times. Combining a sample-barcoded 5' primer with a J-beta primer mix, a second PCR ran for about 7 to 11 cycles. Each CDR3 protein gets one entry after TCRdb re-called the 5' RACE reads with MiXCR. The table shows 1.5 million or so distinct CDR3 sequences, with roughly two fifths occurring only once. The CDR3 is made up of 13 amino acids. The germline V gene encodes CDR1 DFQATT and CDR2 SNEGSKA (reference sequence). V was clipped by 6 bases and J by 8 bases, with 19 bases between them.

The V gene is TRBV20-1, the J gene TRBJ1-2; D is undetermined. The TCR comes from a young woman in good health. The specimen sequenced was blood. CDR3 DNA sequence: TGCAGTGCGACCGATAATACAGCGAGGGGCTACACCTTC. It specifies CSATDNTARGYTF.